This T cell receptor (beta chain) was retrieved from a study of beta chain features in type 1 diabetes. Expressed TCRB transcripts were sequenced because the isolated RNA had all been reverse transcribed beforehand. The protocol was immunoSEQ multiplex PCR, while the TCRdb copy is restricted to in-frame clones and leaves out a portion. The table includes about 240,000 clones, about 26% detected once. The CDR3 totals 15 residues. Germline V gene lookup returns CDR1 MNHNS and CDR2 SASEGT. Between the trimmed V and J ends, which lost 5 bases and 1 base, there was a span of 12 bases. V usage is TRBV6-1 and J usage is TRBJ2-1; D is perhaps TRBD1 or TRBD2 (7 bases each). The clonotype comes from a man under 40 in good health. The sequenced material came from central memory CD4+ T cells from blood. The CDR3, as DNA: TGTGCCAGCAGTAACCAGGGGGGGTCCTACAATGAGCAGTTCTTC. Its translation is CASSNQGGSYNEQFF.